This TCR beta chain was captured in a study of early T cells in non-severe SARS-CoV-2 infection. Whole-study context: Chains stayed unpaired after sequencing of bulk RNA from unsorted whole blood. Study-wide points: Comparison of clonotypes with VDJdb favored anti-spike CD8 responses while missing private and CD4 specificities.

Attachment of unique molecular identifiers to individual cDNA molecules was performed. Via MiXCR, TCRdb re-called the 5' RACE reads, giving one row per CDR3 protein. The sample includes 80,000 to 100,000 distinct CDR3 sequences, under 15% seen only once; the top ten take around 7%. V lost 4 bases, J lost 3 bases, and 15 bases lay in between. In germline, CDR1 is SQVTM, CDR2 ANQGSEA. CDR3 size: 14 residues. This clonotype was found a few times. What it recognizes is unknown. The rearrangement uses TRBV29-1 and TRBJ1-2; D call uncertain. Specimen: whole blood. The receptor's source is an adult who was a healthcare worker with PCR-confirmed SARS-CoV-2 infection or an uninfected control (not recorded which). CDR3 in DNA: TGCAGCGTTGGTTTGGCCGGGATGGACTATGGCTACACCTTC. Translating it yields CSVGLAGMDYGYTF.